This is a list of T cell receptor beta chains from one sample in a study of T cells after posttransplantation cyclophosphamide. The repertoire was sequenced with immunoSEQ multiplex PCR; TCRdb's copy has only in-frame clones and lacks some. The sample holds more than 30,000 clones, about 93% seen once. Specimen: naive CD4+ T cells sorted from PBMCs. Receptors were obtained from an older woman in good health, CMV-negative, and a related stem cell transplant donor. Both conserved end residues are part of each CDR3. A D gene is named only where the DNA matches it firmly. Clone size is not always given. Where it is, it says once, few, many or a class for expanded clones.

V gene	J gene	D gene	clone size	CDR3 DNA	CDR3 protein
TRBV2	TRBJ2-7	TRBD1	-	TGTGCCAGCAGTGGGGACAGGGCGGACGAGCAGTACTTC	CASSGDRADEQYF
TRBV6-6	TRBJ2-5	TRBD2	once	TGTGCCAGCAGTTTTTTAGCGGGGGGTCAAGAGACCCAGTACTTC	CASSFLAGGQETQYF
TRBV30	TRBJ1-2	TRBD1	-	TGTGCCGGGACAGGGTGGAGGGAAGATAACTATGGCTACACCTTC	CAGTGWREDNYGYTF
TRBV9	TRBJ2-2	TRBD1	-	TGTGCCAGCAGCGCCAGGGACAGGGGAGTCGGGGAGCTGTTTTTT	CASSARDRGVGELFF
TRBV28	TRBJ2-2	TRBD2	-	TGTGCCAGCGGCCCGGGCGGGAGAAAGGGCACCGGGGAGCTGTTTTTT	CASGPGGRKGTGELFF
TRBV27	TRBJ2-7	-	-	TGTGCCAGCAGTTACCGGGCTTCAGGAGGGGAGCAGTACTTC	CASSYRASGGEQYF
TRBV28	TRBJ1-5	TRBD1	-	TGTGCCAGCAGGGGCCTAAGAGGGGGACAGATTAGCAATCAGCCCCAGCATTTT	CASRGLRGGQISNQPQHF
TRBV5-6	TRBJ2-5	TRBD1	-	TGTGCCAGCAGCCCAGGGGGCCTCGAGGAGACCCAGTACTTC	CASSPGGLEETQYF
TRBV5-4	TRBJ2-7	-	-	TGTGCCAGCAGCTTCGCGTCAGGGGGCGGCCGGGGGGTTTTGGACGAGCAGTACTTC	CASSFASGGGRGVLDEQYF
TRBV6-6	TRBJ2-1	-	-	TGTGCCAGCAGGGAGAATGAGCAGTTCTTC	CASRENEQFF
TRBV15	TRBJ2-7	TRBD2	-	TGTGCCACCAGCAGAGCGATCTCCGGCCCGGGGGGCGAGCAGTACTTC	CATSRAISGPGGEQYF
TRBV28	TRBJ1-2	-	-	TGTGCCAGCAGTAAACCCAGGGCTCCTAACTATGGCTACACCTTC	CASSKPRAPNYGYTF
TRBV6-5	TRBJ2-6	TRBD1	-	TGTGCCAGCAGAACAGGGGGCTCTGGGGCCAACGTCCTGACTTTC	CASRTGGSGANVLTF
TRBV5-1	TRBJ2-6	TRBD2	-	TGCGCCAGCAGGGAGGGAGGGGTCGGGGCCAACGTCCTGACTTTC	CASREGGVGANVLTF
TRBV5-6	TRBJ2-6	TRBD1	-	TGTGCCAGCAGCGGGCAGACAGGGTCAGGGGCCAACGTCCTGACTTTC	CASSGQTGSGANVLTF
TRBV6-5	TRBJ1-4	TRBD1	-	TGTGCCAGCAGTTGGGACAGGGCCATAGAAAAACTGTTTTTT	CASSWDRAIEKLFF
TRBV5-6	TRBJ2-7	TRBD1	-	TGTGCCAGCAGCGATCGGGGGGACAGGGGGCGCGGCGCCTACGAGCAGTACTTC	CASSDRGDRGRGAYEQYF
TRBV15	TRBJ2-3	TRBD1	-	TGTGCCACCAGCATGCGACCCCCGGGACAGGGAACAGATACGCAGTATTTT	CATSMRPPGQGTDTQYF
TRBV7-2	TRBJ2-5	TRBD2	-	TGTGCCAGCAGCAGACTAGCGGGGGGGCCTAAGACCCAGTACTTC	CASSRLAGGPKTQYF
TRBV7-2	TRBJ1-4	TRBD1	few	TGTGCCAGCAGCTCCGACAGGGGAGGCGAAAAACTGTTTTTT	CASSSDRGGEKLFF
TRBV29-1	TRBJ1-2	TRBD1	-	TGCAGCGTTGTTCCCGGACAGGGGGTCCATGGCTACACCTTC	CSVVPGQGVHGYTF
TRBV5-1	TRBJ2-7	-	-	TGCGCCAGCAGCTTGGACGGGACACTTACCTGGGAGCAGTACTTC	CASSLDGTLTWEQYF
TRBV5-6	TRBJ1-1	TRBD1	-	TGTGCCAGCAGCCGTGACAGGGGGTACGCTGAAGCTTTCTTT	CASSRDRGYAEAFF
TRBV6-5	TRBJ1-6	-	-	TGTGCCAGCAGTTACTCGAGTCGAACGGGGAATTCACCCCTCCACTTT	CASSYSSRTGNSPLHF